This T cell receptor (beta chain) came from a study of shared clonotypes between healthy human individuals. Study-wide results and limits: Naive CD4 clonotypes were shared across a handful of donors at 4.5% to 6.5%. Despite large depth, rarefaction showed incomplete sorted-subset sequencing.

The count of this clone is one. Its antigen is unknown. This CDR3 spans 16 amino acids. Trimming pared 0 bases from V and 5 bases from J, leaving 17 bases between. Germline V gene sequence: CDR1 MGHRA, CDR2 YSYEKL. Profiled with immunoSEQ multiplex PCR; TCRdb holds only in-frame clones, not every one. This table has approximately 1.5 million clones, roughly 98.5% appearing once. Investigators divided CD4+ cells into CD45RA+ naive and CD45RA-negative memory subsets. The TCR sequence derives from a man aged 25-45 years in good health. The chain links TRBV4-1 to TRBJ2-7; D uncertain. Sequenced sample: naive CD4+ T cells sorted from blood. Subset in this sample: CD45RA+ positively selected. The CDR3 nucleotides read TGCGCCAGCAGCCAAGAAGGAAAGGTCCGAATGAACGAGCAGTACTTC. It encodes CASSQEGKVRMNEQYF.